This record covers a single T cell receptor (beta chain). Its antigen is currently unknown. Germline CDR1 SGHTA, CDR2 FQGTGA. The CDR3 totals 16 residues. J was trimmed by 3 bases and V by 5 bases; bases with no gene match: 4. The sample belongs to a study of cytomegalovirus exposure and HLA in healthy donors. PCR primers comprised 60 Vbeta and 13 Jbeta primers. This table comes from immunoSEQ multiplex PCR, and its TCRdb copy is limited to in-frame clones, with some not included. The table lists 200,000 or so clones. Study outcomes and limitations: Because they were indistinguishable, some V segments, including TRBV6-2 and TRBV6-3, were excluded. Cytomegalovirus association was assigned to about 150 TCR beta chains. Reportedly, fewer N-insertions than the roughly 700-donor mean appeared in an Asian-associated ancestry cluster in a later analysis.

The source material was PBMCs. This TCR derives from a boy aged 5 to 17 in good health and CMV-seronegative. The rearrangement links TRBV7-3 to TRBJ2-2; TRBD2 aligns across 12 bases. CDR3 loop: CASSRLAGADTGELFF. In DNA form, the CDR3 reads TGTGCCAGCAGCCGACTAGCGGGGGCGGACACCGGGGAGCTGTTTTTT.